The rows below give T cell receptor beta chains drawn from one sample of a study of T cell changes during pregnancy in multiple sclerosis. Repertoires were generated with immunoSEQ multiplex PCR, while TCRdb's copy carries only in-frame clones and drops some. The table records 70,000 to 80,000 clones, around nine tenths of them present only once. The sequencing used CD4+ T cells from peripheral blood mononuclear cells, collected before pregnancy. Source of these receptors: a female donor with multiple sclerosis, enrolled in a pregnancy study. CDR3s include the opening cysteine and the closing phenylalanine or tryptophan.

V gene: TRBV4-3
CDR3 protein: CASSLTIAREQFF

V gene: TRBV6-5
CDR3 protein: CASSFTLRGETQYF

V gene: TRBV4-1
CDR3 protein: CASSQDIGGTGASNEKLFF

V gene: TRBV5-1
CDR3 protein: CASSWGLAGPYNEQFF

V gene: TRBV30
CDR3 protein: CAWSVDRRTEKLFF

V gene: TRBV5-1
CDR3 protein: CASSKGQGVNYGYTF

V gene: TRBV25-1
CDR3 protein: CASSATGNNSPLHF

V gene: TRBV7-8
CDR3 protein: CASSLRLTPEQYF

V gene: TRBV29-1
CDR3 protein: CSVGREFTGELFF

V gene: TRBV25-1
CDR3 protein: CASSNINTIYF

V gene: TRBV30
CDR3 protein: CAWRSMFGEAFF

V gene: TRBV4-2
CDR3 protein: CASSQRLLYEQYF

V gene: TRBV28
CDR3 protein: CASSTPGLAPHEQYF

V gene: TRBV28
CDR3 protein: CASSFDQPQHF

V gene: TRBV29-1
CDR3 protein: CSVSRVVGRATTDTQYF

V gene: TRBV14
CDR3 protein: CASSKRGPRDTQYF

V gene: TRBV7-2
CDR3 protein: CASSSYPTAGGRDTQYF

V gene: TRBV28
CDR3 protein: CASPPYPTSTDTQYF

V gene: TRBV5-1
CDR3 protein: CASSPGGLAGGHEQFF

V gene: TRBV5-1
CDR3 protein: CASSLEGVDTQYF

V gene: TRBV12-5
CDR3 protein: CASGTDSLNEQFF

V gene: TRBV30
CDR3 protein: CAWRKTGGQETQYF

V gene: TRBV6-6
CDR3 protein: CASSPPGQVNSPLHF

V gene: TRBV4-1
CDR3 protein: CASSQDRSTDTQYF

V gene: TRBV7-2
CDR3 protein: CASSLRQGSFEAFF

V gene: TRBV4-1
CDR3 protein: CASSSALRTSLNEQYF

V gene: TRBV7-9
CDR3 protein: CASSLVKGAYSNQPQHF

V gene: TRBV2
CDR3 protein: CATNRQGQSTDTQYF

V gene: TRBV4-1
CDR3 protein: CASSQDLQGELFF

V gene: TRBV2
CDR3 protein: CASNGRTKQETQYF

V gene: TRBV13
CDR3 protein: CASSPGRELYGYTF

V gene: TRBV7-9
CDR3 protein: CASSLPRERFNEQFF

V gene: TRBV28
CDR3 protein: CASSFRAGGKYNEQFF

V gene: TRBV28
CDR3 protein: CASTIQREGETQYF

V gene: TRBV30
CDR3 protein: CAWSSMTGGRGNQPQHF

V gene: TRBV27
CDR3 protein: CASSLSGLVSFSEQFF

V gene: TRBV19
CDR3 protein: CASRGQLNTEAFF

V gene: TRBV7-9
CDR3 protein: CASGLPLTEQFF

V gene: TRBV28
CDR3 protein: CASSLRNEQFF

V gene: TRBV30
CDR3 protein: CAWSVLQLRVRASPLHF

V gene: TRBV27
CDR3 protein: CASRGQLSGETQYF

V gene: TRBV25-1
CDR3 protein: CASSRERGAVQETQYF

V gene: TRBV11-3
CDR3 protein: CASSSGGPADNEQFF